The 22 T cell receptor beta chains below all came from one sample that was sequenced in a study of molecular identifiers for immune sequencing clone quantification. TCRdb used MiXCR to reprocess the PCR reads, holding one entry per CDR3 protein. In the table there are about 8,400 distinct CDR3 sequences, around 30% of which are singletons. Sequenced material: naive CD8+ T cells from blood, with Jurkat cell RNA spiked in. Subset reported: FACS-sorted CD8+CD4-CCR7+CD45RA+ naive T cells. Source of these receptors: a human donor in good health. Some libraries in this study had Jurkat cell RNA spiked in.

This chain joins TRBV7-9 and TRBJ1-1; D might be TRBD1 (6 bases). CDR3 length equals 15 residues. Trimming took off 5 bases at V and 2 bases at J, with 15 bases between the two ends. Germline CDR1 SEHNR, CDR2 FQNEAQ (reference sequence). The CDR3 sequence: CASSPPGHGNTEAFF. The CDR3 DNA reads TGTGCCAGCAGCCCCCCGGGACACGGAAACACTGAAGCTTTCTTT.

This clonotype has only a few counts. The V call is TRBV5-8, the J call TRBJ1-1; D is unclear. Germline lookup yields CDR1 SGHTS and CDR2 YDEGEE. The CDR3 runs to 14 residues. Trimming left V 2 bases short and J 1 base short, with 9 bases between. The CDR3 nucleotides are TGTGCCAGCAGCTTCCGTGACAAGAACACTGAAGCTTTCTTT. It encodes CASSFRDKNTEAFF.

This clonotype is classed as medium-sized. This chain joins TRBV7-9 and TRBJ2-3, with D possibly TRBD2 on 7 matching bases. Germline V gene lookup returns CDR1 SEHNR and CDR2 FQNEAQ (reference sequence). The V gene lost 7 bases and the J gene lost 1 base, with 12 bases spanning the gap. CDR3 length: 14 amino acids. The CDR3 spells CASTDGGRTDTQYF. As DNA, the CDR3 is TGTGCCAGCACCGACGGGGGGCGCACAGATACGCAGTATTTT. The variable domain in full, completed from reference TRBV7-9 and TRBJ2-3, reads DTGVSQNPRHKITKRGQNVTFRCDPISEHNRLYWYRQTLGQGPEFLTYFQNEAQLEKSRLLSDRFSAERPKGSFSTLEIQRTEQGDSAMYLCASTDGGRTDTQYFGPGTRLTVL.

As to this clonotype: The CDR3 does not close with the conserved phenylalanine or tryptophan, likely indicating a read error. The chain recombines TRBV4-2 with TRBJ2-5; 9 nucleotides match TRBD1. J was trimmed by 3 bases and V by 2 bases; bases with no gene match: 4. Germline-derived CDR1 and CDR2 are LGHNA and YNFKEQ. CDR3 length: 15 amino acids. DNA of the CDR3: TGTGCCAGCAGCCAAAAATGGACAGGGGAAGAGACCCAGTACATC. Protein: CASSQKWTGEETQYI.

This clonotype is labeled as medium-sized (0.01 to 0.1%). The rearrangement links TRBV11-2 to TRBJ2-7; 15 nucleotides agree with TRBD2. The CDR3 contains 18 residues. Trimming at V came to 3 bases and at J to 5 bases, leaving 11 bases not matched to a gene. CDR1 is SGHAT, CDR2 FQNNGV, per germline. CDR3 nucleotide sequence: TGTGCCAGCAGCTTCGGACTAGCGGGAGGGCCAACCCGGGACGAGCAGTACTTC. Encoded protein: CASSFGLAGGPTRDEQYF.

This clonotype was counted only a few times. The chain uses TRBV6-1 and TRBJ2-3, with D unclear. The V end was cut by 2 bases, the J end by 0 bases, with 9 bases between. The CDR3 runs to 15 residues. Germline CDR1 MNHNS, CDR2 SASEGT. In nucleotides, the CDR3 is TGTGCCAGCAGTGAATGGCGGAGCAGCACAGATACGCAGTATTTT. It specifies CASSEWRSSTDTQYF.

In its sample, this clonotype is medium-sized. The CDR3 DNA follows: TGTGCCAGCATCCAGGCGGGTCAGCAGTATTTT. Translation: CASIQAGQQYF. The gene calls are TRBV12-3 or TRBV12-4 and TRBJ2-3, with D possibly matching TRBD2 (5 bases). V was pared by 7 bases and J by 11 bases, with 13 bases between. The CDR3 length is 11 residues.

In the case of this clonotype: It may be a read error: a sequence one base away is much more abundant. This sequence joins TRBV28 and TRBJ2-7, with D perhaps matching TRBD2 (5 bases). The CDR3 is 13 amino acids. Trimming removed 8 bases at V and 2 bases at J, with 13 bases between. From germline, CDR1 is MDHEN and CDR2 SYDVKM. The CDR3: CASGPLAPYEQYF. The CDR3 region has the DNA TGTGCCAGCGGCCCGCTAGCCCCCTACGAGCAGTACTTC.

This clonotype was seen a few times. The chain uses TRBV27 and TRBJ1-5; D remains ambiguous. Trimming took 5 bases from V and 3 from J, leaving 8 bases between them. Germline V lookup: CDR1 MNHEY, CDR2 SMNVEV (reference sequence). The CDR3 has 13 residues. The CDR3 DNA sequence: TGTGCCAGCAGTCCGAGTTACAATCAGCCCCAGCATTTT. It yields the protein CASSPSYNQPQHF.

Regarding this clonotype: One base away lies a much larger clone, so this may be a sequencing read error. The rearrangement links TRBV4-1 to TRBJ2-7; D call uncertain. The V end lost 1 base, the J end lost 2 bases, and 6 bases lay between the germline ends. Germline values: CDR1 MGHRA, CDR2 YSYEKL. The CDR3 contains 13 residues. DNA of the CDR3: TGCGCCAGCAGCCAAGTACGCACCTACGAGCAGTACTTC. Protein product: CASSQVRTYEQYF.

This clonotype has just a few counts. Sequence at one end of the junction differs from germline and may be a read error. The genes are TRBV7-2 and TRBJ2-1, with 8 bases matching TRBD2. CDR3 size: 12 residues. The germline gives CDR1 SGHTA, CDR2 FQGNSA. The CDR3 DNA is TGTGCCAGCAGCCCAGAGGGACTAGTGAATATCTTC. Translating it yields CASSPEGLVNIF. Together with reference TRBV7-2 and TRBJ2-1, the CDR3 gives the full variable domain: GAGVSQSPSNKVTEKGKDVELRCDPISGHTALYWYRQSLGQGLEFLIYFQGNSAPDKSGLPSDRFSAERTGGSVSTLTIQRTQQEDSAVYLCASSPEGLVNIFGPGTRLTVL.

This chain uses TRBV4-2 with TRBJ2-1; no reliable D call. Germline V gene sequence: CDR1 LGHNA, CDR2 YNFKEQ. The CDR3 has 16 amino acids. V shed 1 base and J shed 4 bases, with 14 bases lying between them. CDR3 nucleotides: TGTGCCAGCAGCCAAGCTGATCCAGCGCCTTACAATGAGCAGTTCTTC. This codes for CASSQADPAPYNEQFF.

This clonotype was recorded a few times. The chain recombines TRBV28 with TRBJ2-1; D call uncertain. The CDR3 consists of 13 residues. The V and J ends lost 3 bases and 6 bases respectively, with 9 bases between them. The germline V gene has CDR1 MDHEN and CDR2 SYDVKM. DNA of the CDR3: TGTGCCAGCAGTTTTGGGGTACGCAATGAGCAGTTCTTC. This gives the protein CASSFGVRNEQFF.

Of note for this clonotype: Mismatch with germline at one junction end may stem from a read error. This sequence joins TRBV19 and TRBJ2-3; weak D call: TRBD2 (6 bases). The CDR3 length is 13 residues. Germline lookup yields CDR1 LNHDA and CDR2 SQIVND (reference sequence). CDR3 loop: CASSNVAADTRYF. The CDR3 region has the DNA TGTGCCAGTAGTAATGTAGCGGCAGATACGCGGTATTTT.

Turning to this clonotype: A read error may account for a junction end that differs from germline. DNA for the CDR3: TGTGCCAGCAGCTTGGGAGGAACCTACGAGCAGTACTTC. Translation: CASSLGGTYEQYF. V usage is TRBV5-3 and J usage is TRBJ2-7, with a weak D call TRBD2 (6 bases). TRBV5-3 is filed as an ORF, its function uncertain. CDR3 length: 13 residues.

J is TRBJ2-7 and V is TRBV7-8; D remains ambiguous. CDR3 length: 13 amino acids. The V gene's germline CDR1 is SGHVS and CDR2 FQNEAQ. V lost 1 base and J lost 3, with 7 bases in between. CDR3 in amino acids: CASSLVRSYEQYF. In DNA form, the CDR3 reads TGTGCCAGCAGCTTAGTCCGCAGCTACGAGCAGTACTTC.

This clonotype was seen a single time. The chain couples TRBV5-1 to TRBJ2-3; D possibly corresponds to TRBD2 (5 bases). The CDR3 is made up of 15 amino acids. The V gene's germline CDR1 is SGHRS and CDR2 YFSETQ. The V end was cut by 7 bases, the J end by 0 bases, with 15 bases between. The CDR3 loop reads CASRRNSVSTDTQYF. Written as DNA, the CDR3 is TGCGCCAGCCGGAGGAATAGCGTCAGCACAGATACGCAGTATTTT.

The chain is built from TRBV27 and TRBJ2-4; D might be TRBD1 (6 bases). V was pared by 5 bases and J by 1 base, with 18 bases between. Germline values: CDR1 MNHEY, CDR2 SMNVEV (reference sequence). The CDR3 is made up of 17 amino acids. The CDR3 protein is CASSGGSGVRAKNIQYF. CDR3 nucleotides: TGTGCCAGCAGTGGCGGGTCAGGGGTCCGGGCCAAAAACATTCAGTACTTC.

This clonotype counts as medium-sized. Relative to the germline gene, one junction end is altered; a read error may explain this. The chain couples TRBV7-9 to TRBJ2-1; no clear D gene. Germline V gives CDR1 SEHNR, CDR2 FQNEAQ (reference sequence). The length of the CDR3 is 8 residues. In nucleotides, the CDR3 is TGTGCCACCCCAGAGCCCGCTTTC. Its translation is CATPEPAF.

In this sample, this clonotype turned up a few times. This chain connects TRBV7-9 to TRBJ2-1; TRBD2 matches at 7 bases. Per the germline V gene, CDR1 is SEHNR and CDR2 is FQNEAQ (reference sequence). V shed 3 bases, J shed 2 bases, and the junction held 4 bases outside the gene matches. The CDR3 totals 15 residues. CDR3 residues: CASSLASGTYNEQFF. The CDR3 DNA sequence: TGTGCCAGCAGCTTGGCCAGCGGGACCTACAATGAGCAGTTCTTC.

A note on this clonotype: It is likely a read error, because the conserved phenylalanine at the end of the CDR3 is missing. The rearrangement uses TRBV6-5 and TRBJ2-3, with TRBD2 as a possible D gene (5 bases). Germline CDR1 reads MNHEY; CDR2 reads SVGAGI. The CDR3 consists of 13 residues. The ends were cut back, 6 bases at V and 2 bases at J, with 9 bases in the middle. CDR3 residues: CASSWTVTDTQYY. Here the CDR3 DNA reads TGTGCCAGCAGCTGGACTGTCACAGATACGCAGTATTAT.

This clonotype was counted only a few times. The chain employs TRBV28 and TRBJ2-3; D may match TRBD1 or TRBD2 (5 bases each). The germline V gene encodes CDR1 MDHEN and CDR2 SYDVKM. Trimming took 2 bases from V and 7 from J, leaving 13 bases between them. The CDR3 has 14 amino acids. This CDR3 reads CASSLEGTGNTQYF. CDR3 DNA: TGTGCCAGCAGTTTAGAAGGGACGGGGAATACGCAGTATTTT.